The sequence of this T cell receptor beta chain was determined in a study of cytomegalovirus exposure and HLA in healthy donors. Study-level background: Researchers found that about four fifths of fewer than 450 genotyped donors fell within the Caucasian-associated ancestry cluster.

In the PCR, 60 Vbeta and 13 Jbeta primers were used. Clones were read by immunoSEQ multiplex PCR, and TCRdb kept only the in-frame ones, dropping some. The sample lists about 150,000 clones, under 85% occurring once. The study's findings and limits: TCR beta chains associated with HLA were, in a later analysis, more clonally expanded than equally common others. A missense DCLRE1C variant was associated with V- and J-gene trimming of TCR beta chains in a later analysis, and an independent cohort replicated the association. Across HLA loci, a later analysis found differing TCR association rates, with DRB1 most and HLA-C fewest.

To note about this clone: What it recognizes is unknown.

V shed 4 bases, J shed 7 bases, and the junction held 10 bases outside the gene matches. Germline assignment: CDR1 SGHDT and CDR2 YYEEEE. This CDR3 region has 17 residues. The rearrangement joins TRBV5-6 to TRBJ1-6, with 11 bases that match TRBD1. This TCR was recovered from a young woman in good health and CMV-seropositive. Sequenced input: PBMCs. This CDR3 reads CASSPGTGGKGNSPLHF. In nucleotides, the CDR3 is TGTGCCAGCAGCCCCGGGACAGGGGGAAAAGGAAATTCACCCCTCCACTTT.